A selection of T cell receptor beta chains follows, all from one sample in a study of Tregs in tolerant kidney transplant recipients. This table comes from immunoSEQ multiplex PCR, and its TCRdb copy is limited to in-frame clones, with some not included. Among approximately 66,000 clones listed, around 85% were seen once. The sample in question was Tregs from blood, obtained before the transplant. Source of these receptors: a human donor who received a combined kidney and bone marrow transplant. Both conserved end residues are part of each CDR3. The D gene is left open where the match is weak. Only part of the rows carry a size: once, few, many, or a class if the clone is expanded.

clone_size | j_call | v_call | d_call | cdr3_aa | cdr3_nt
. | TRBJ2-3 | TRBV15 | . | CATSRDRGGGSTDTQYF | TGTGCCACCAGCAGAGATCGGGGCGGGGGCTCCACAGATACGCAGTATTTT
. | TRBJ2-1 | TRBV5-1 | TRBD2 | CASSLGTGGPNNEQFF | TGCGCCAGCAGCTTAGGAACGGGGGGGCCAAACAATGAGCAGTTCTTC
. | TRBJ2-1 | TRBV29-1 | . | CSVRTSYNEQFF | TGCAGCGTGAGGACAAGTTACAATGAGCAGTTCTTC
few | TRBJ2-7 | TRBV5-6 | TRBD1 | CASSRDSYEQYF | TGTGCCAGCAGCCGGGACAGCTACGAGCAGTACTTC
. | TRBJ2-5 | TRBV5-6 | TRBD2 | CASSLGLAGGTQYF | TGTGCCAGCAGCTTGGGCCTAGCGGGTGGGACCCAGTACTTC
. | TRBJ2-7 | TRBV7-2 | TRBD2 | CASSLVFAASGGEQYF | TGTGCCAGCAGCTTAGTTTTTGCGGCTAGCGGGGGCGAGCAGTACTTC
. | TRBJ1-5 | TRBV6-1 | . | CASKSAYSNQPQHF | TGTGCCAGCAAGAGTGCCTATAGCAATCAGCCCCAGCATTTT
. | TRBJ1-2 | TRBV6-1 | . | CASSNQAEFSYGYTF | TGTGCCAGCAGTAATCAAGCCGAGTTCTCCTATGGCTACACCTTC
. | TRBJ1-3 | TRBV28 | TRBD1 | CASSFAGGGNTIYF | TGTGCCAGCAGTTTCGCAGGGGGTGGAAACACCATATATTTT
. | TRBJ1-2 | TRBV4-1 | TRBD1 | CASSHPGQGTNYGYTF | TGCGCCAGCAGCCATCCAGGACAGGGAACTAACTATGGCTACACCTTC
. | TRBJ1-2 | TRBV30 | . | CAWSGRGPRANYGYTF | TGTGCCTGGAGTGGGCGGGGACCGCGGGCTAACTATGGCTACACCTTC
. | TRBJ1-5 | TRBV6-5 | TRBD1 | CASSFDRAEYNQPQHF | TGTGCCAGCAGTTTCGACAGGGCAGAATACAATCAGCCCCAGCATTTT
. | TRBJ2-7 | TRBV5-6 | TRBD1 | CASSQTGGRSYEQYF | TGTGCCAGCAGCCAAACAGGGGGCCGGTCCTACGAGCAGTACTTC
. | TRBJ1-5 | TRBV6-1 | TRBD1 | CASSEHATGQGNQPQHF | TGTGCCAGCAGTGAACATGCCACGGGACAGGGAAATCAGCCCCAGCATTTT
. | TRBJ2-3 | TRBV2 | . | CASRRGTDTQYF | TGTGCCAGCAGGAGGGGGACAGATACGCAGTATTTT
. | TRBJ2-1 | TRBV7-9 | TRBD2 | CASRSSGRENSYNEQFF | TGTGCCAGCAGGTCTAGCGGGAGGGAAAACTCCTACAATGAGCAGTTCTTC
. | TRBJ1-1 | TRBV29-1 | . | CSVEADFKNTEAFF | TGCAGCGTTGAGGCCGATTTTAAGAACACTGAAGCTTTCTTT
. | TRBJ1-1 | TRBV5-1 | . | CASSLLSMNTEAFF | TGCGCCAGCAGCTTGCTGAGTATGAACACTGAAGCTTTCTTT
once | TRBJ2-2 | TRBV5-4 | . | CASSLGQNTGELFF | TGTGCCAGCAGCTTGGGACAGAACACCGGGGAGCTGTTTTTT
. | TRBJ2-7 | TRBV7-9 | . | CASSLRGGSSYEQYF | TGTGCCAGCAGCTTAAGGGGGGGTTCGTCCTACGAGCAGTACTTC
. | TRBJ1-1 | TRBV6-6 | . | CASTWRRVGTEAFF | TGTGCCAGCACTTGGCGGAGGGTCGGAACTGAAGCTTTCTTT
. | TRBJ2-1 | TRBV9 | TRBD2 | CASSGRLAGRSEQFF | TGTGCCAGCAGCGGTAGACTAGCGGGACGTTCAGAGCAGTTCTTC
. | TRBJ2-7 | TRBV10-3 | . | CASVTDTLTYEQYF | TGTGCCTCCGTAACAGACACTTTAACCTACGAGCAGTACTTC
. | TRBJ2-2 | TRBV7-2 | . | CASSWGQGNTGELFF | TGTGCCAGCAGCTGGGGGCAGGGGAACACCGGGGAGCTGTTTTTT
. | TRBJ1-4 | TRBV28 | . | CATSITTNEKLFF | TGTGCCACATCGATTACAACTAATGAAAAACTGTTTTTT
few | TRBJ2-3 | TRBV30 | . | CAWAIKDTQYF | TGTGCCTGGGCCATTAAAGATACGCAGTATTTT
. | TRBJ1-1 | TRBV7-9 | . | CASHRINTEAFF | TGTGCCAGTCACAGGATAAACACTGAAGCTTTCTTT
. | TRBJ2-1 | TRBV5-1 | TRBD2 | CASSRFSGSSHNEQFF | TGCGCCAGCAGCCGGTTTAGCGGGAGCTCCCACAATGAGCAGTTCTTC
. | TRBJ2-7 | TRBV5-1 | TRBD1 | CASSLGMDRARSYEQYF | TGCGCCAGCAGCTTGGGGATGGACAGGGCAAGGTCCTACGAGCAGTACTTC
. | TRBJ2-3 | TRBV7-2 | TRBD2 | CASSLAGGLSDTQYF | TGTGCCAGCAGCTTAGCGGGAGGGCTATCAGATACGCAGTATTTT
. | TRBJ1-1 | TRBV18 | . | CASSPAGRGDTEAFF | TGTGCCAGCTCACCCGCCGGGAGAGGGGACACTGAAGCTTTCTTT
. | TRBJ1-1 | TRBV5-5 | . | CASSPAPGNRGTEAFF | TGTGCCAGCAGCCCCGCTCCAGGGAATCGAGGCACTGAAGCTTTCTTT
few | TRBJ1-2 | TRBV6-5 | . | CASSYYSGDGYTF | TGTGCCAGCAGTTACTATTCCGGGGATGGCTACACCTTC
. | TRBJ1-4 | TRBV28 | . | CAVREAGRDEKLFF | TGTGCCGTCCGCGAGGCAGGGAGGGATGAAAAACTGTTTTTT
. | TRBJ2-1 | TRBV10-2 | TRBD1 | CASTPGQGAWEQFF | TGCGCCAGCACGCCGGGACAGGGGGCCTGGGAGCAGTTCTTC
few | TRBJ1-2 | TRBV10-3 | . | CAIMGADYGYTF | TGTGCCATCATGGGGGCTGACTATGGCTACACCTTC
. | TRBJ2-5 | TRBV7-2 | TRBD2 | CASSFGGARETQYF | TGTGCCAGCAGCTTCGGGGGGGCCAGGGAGACCCAGTACTTC
few | TRBJ1-3 | TRBV6-6 | . | CASSNFRISGNTIYF | TGTGCCAGCAGCAACTTTAGGATATCCGGAAACACCATATATTTT
. | TRBJ2-5 | TRBV21-1 | . | CASSTLSGSERGYQETQYF | TGTGCCAGCAGCACCCTCTCCGGTTCGGAGCGGGGGTACCAAGAGACCCAGTACTTC
. | TRBJ2-2 | TRBV28 | . | CASRRGDRIRGGELFF | TGTGCCAGCAGAAGGGGCGACAGGATTCGAGGCGGGGAGCTGTTTTTT
. | TRBJ2-7 | TRBV5-1 | TRBD1 | CASSLRTGPPSPMDEQYF | TGCGCCAGCAGCTTACGGACAGGGCCGCCTTCTCCTATGGACGAGCAGTACTTC
. | TRBJ1-5 | TRBV5-5 | . | CASSLGGQGTVQPQHF | TGTGCCAGCAGCTTGGGAGGTCAGGGCACTGTTCAGCCCCAGCATTTT
. | TRBJ1-5 | TRBV4-1 | TRBD1 | CASSQAHRGQPQHF | TGCGCCAGCAGCCAAGCACACAGGGGGCAGCCCCAGCATTTT
. | TRBJ1-1 | TRBV21-1 | . | CASSNTGRDRNGTEAFF | TGTGCCAGCAGCAATACGGGCAGGGATCGTAATGGCACTGAAGCTTTCTTT
. | TRBJ1-1 | TRBV11-3 | TRBD1 | CASSLGQGNTEAFF | TGTGCCAGCAGCTTAGGACAGGGGAACACTGAAGCTTTCTTT
few | TRBJ2-3 | TRBV2 | . | CASSRGDKTDTQYF | TGTGCCAGCAGTAGGGGGGACAAGACAGATACGCAGTATTTT
. | TRBJ1-5 | TRBV15 | TRBD1 | CATSRDDPGGSNQPQHF | TGTGCCACCAGCAGGGATGACCCAGGGGGAAGCAATCAGCCCCAGCATTTT
. | TRBJ1-4 | TRBV18 | . | CASSPIEENEKLFF | TGTGCCAGCTCACCAATCGAGGAAAATGAAAAACTGTTTTTT
. | TRBJ2-3 | TRBV19 | . | CASSMRGLTDTQYF | TGTGCCAGTAGTATGCGGGGGCTCACAGATACGCAGTATTTT
. | TRBJ2-1 | TRBV7-2 | TRBD2 | CASSFRTSGDEQFF | TGTGCCAGCAGCTTCCGGACTAGCGGGGATGAGCAGTTCTTC
. | TRBJ2-7 | TRBV18 | TRBD2 | CASSPSAGAYEQYF | TGTGCCAGCTCACCTTCAGCGGGAGCCTACGAGCAGTACTTC
. | TRBJ2-3 | TRBV5-4 | TRBD2 | CASSFRRTSGADTQYF | TGTGCCAGCAGCTTTAGACGGACTAGCGGGGCGGATACGCAGTATTTT
. | TRBJ1-5 | TRBV6-1 | . | CASSEGAGSRSQPQHF | TGTGCCAGCAGTGAAGGGGCGGGGTCCAGGTCTCAGCCCCAGCATTTT